These T cell receptor beta chains were read from a single sample in a study of siplizumab effects on memory and regulatory T cells. The method was immunoSEQ multiplex PCR; TCRdb's version includes in-frame clones alone and lacks a portion of them. The sample yields 85,000 to 95,000 clones, approximately 93% seen once. Sequenced: non-Treg CD4+ T cells sorted from blood. Every receptor here comes from a human donor in good health. Both conserved end residues are part of each CDR3. The D gene is left open where the match is weak. The size field is filled for only some rows; it gives once, few, many or a size class.

V gene: TRBV5-1; D gene: -; J gene: TRBJ1-1; clone size: -; CDR3 protein: CASSLVTGGNTEAFF; CDR3 DNA: TGCGCCAGCAGCTTGGTGACAGGAGGGAACACTGAAGCTTTCTTT
V gene: TRBV10-3; D gene: -; J gene: TRBJ2-5; clone size: once; CDR3 protein: CAIGGLGGETQYF; CDR3 DNA: TGTGCCATCGGGGGGCTTGGGGGAGAGACCCAGTACTTC
V gene: TRBV19; D gene: TRBD1; J gene: TRBJ2-2; clone size: -; CDR3 protein: CASRSGGLRGGELFF; CDR3 DNA: TGTGCCAGTAGATCAGGGGGCCTACGCGGCGGGGAGCTGTTTTTT
V gene: TRBV21-1; D gene: -; J gene: TRBJ2-6; clone size: -; CDR3 protein: CASGPREEGETGANVLTF; CDR3 DNA: TGTGCCAGCGGACCCCGGGAGGAGGGGGAGACTGGGGCCAACGTCCTGACTTTC
V gene: TRBV15; D gene: TRBD2; J gene: TRBJ2-1; clone size: -; CDR3 protein: CATSRDRASGDREQFF; CDR3 DNA: TGTGCCACCAGCAGAGATCGGGCTAGCGGGGACCGCGAGCAGTTCTTC
V gene: TRBV2; D gene: TRBD1; J gene: TRBJ1-1; clone size: -; CDR3 protein: CASSRQGENTEAFF; CDR3 DNA: TGTGCCAGCAGTCGACAGGGGGAGAACACTGAAGCTTTCTTT
V gene: TRBV23-1; D gene: -; J gene: TRBJ1-5; clone size: once; CDR3 protein: CASSPPQGSNQPQHF; CDR3 DNA: TGCGCCAGCAGTCCACCACAGGGTTCCAATCAGCCCCAGCATTTT
V gene: TRBV5-1; D gene: -; J gene: TRBJ2-7; clone size: -; CDR3 protein: CASSSPGSYEQYF; CDR3 DNA: TGCGCCAGCAGCTCTCCAGGGTCCTACGAGCAGTACTTC
V gene: TRBV7-9; D gene: -; J gene: TRBJ2-7; clone size: -; CDR3 protein: CASSLAWPGPYEQYF; CDR3 DNA: TGTGCCAGCAGCTTAGCATGGCCAGGCCCCTACGAGCAGTACTTC
V gene: TRBV18; D gene: TRBD2; J gene: TRBJ2-7; clone size: -; CDR3 protein: CASSPSAWSTSEAYEQYF; CDR3 DNA: TGTGCCAGCTCACCATCGGCTTGGAGTACTAGCGAGGCCTACGAGCAGTACTTC
V gene: TRBV11-2; D gene: TRBD1; J gene: TRBJ2-2; clone size: -; CDR3 protein: CASSLTGTGGPGELFF; CDR3 DNA: TGTGCCAGCAGCTTAACCGGGACAGGGGGCCCCGGGGAGCTGTTTTTT
V gene: TRBV14; D gene: -; J gene: TRBJ2-1; clone size: -; CDR3 protein: CASSHDTNEQFF; CDR3 DNA: TGTGCCAGCAGCCACGACACCAATGAGCAGTTCTTC
V gene: TRBV29-1; D gene: -; J gene: TRBJ2-5; clone size: -; CDR3 protein: CSLGHAQETQYF; CDR3 DNA: TGCAGCCTCGGACACGCACAAGAGACCCAGTACTTC
V gene: TRBV19; D gene: TRBD1; J gene: TRBJ2-3; clone size: -; CDR3 protein: CASRATGGTDTQYF; CDR3 DNA: TGTGCCAGTAGGGCGACAGGGGGCACAGATACGCAGTATTTT
V gene: TRBV7-3; D gene: TRBD1; J gene: TRBJ1-1; clone size: -; CDR3 protein: CASGQQGHTEAFF; CDR3 DNA: TGTGCCAGCGGGCAACAGGGGCACACTGAAGCTTTCTTT
V gene: TRBV30; D gene: -; J gene: TRBJ1-1; clone size: -; CDR3 protein: CAWSGQMNTEAFF; CDR3 DNA: TGTGCCTGGAGTGGACAAATGAACACTGAAGCTTTCTTT
V gene: TRBV5-8; D gene: TRBD2; J gene: TRBJ2-7; clone size: once; CDR3 protein: CASSTGTRLGNEQYF; CDR3 DNA: TGTGCCAGCAGCACCGGGACTAGACTAGGCAACGAGCAGTACTTC
V gene: TRBV4-1; D gene: -; J gene: TRBJ1-2; clone size: -; CDR3 protein: CASSAPQGEGYGYTF; CDR3 DNA: TGCGCCAGCAGCGCCCCCCAGGGAGAGGGCTATGGCTACACCTTC
V gene: TRBV10-1; D gene: -; J gene: TRBJ2-3; clone size: -; CDR3 protein: CASSLSGVDTDTQYF; CDR3 DNA: TGCGCCAGCAGTTTATCGGGGGTCGACACAGATACGCAGTATTTT
V gene: TRBV11-3; D gene: -; J gene: TRBJ2-2; clone size: -; CDR3 protein: CASSLAQFGTGELFF; CDR3 DNA: TGTGCCAGCAGCTTAGCCCAGTTCGGCACCGGGGAGCTGTTTTTT
V gene: TRBV5-6; D gene: -; J gene: TRBJ1-2; clone size: once; CDR3 protein: CASSLYGLNYGYTF; CDR3 DNA: TGTGCCAGCAGCTTGTACGGACTTAACTATGGCTACACCTTC
V gene: TRBV5-1; D gene: TRBD2; J gene: TRBJ2-3; clone size: -; CDR3 protein: CASSLGGGRTDTQYF; CDR3 DNA: TGCGCCAGCAGCTTGGGCGGGGGGCGCACAGATACGCAGTATTTT